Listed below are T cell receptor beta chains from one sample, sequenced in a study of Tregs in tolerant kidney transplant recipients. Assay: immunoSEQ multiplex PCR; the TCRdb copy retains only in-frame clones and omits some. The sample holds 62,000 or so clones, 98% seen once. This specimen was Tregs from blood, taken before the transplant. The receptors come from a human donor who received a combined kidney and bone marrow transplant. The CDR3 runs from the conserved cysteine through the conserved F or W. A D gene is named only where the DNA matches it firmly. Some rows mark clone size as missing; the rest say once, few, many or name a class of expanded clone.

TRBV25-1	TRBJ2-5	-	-	TGTGCCAGCATCTCTGCGGGTCAAGAGACCCAGTACTTC	CASISAGQETQYF
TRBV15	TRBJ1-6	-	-	TGTGCCACCAGCAGAGATAACCGCGCACCCCTCCACTTT	CATSRDNRAPLHF
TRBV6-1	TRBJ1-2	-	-	TGTGCCAGCAGTTCTCAGGTCTGGGGCTACACCTTC	CASSSQVWGYTF
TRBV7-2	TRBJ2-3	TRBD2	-	TGTGCCAGCAGCCCTGGGACTAGTACCATCCCAGATACGCAGTATTTT	CASSPGTSTIPDTQYF
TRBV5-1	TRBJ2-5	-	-	TGCGCCAGCAGCTTTGGCAGGGGCCAAGAGACCCAGTACTTC	CASSFGRGQETQYF
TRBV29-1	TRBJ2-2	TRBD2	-	TGCAGCGTTGAAGGGCTAGCGGGAGGGCCTGACACCGGGGAGCTGTTTTTT	CSVEGLAGGPDTGELFF
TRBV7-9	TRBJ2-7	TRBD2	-	TGTGCCAGCCTTCCCTGGGGGTCTAGCGGAGTAAACGAGCAGTACTTC	CASLPWGSSGVNEQYF
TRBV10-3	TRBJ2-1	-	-	TGTGCCATCAGTGATGGGGGGGCGGGTTACAATGAGCAGTTCTTC	CAISDGGAGYNEQFF
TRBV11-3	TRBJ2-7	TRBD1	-	TGTGCCAGCAGCTGGGACAGGGGTAGGCAGTACTTC	CASSWDRGRQYF
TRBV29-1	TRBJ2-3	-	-	TGCAGCGTTGAAGAGTTAATGATAGGGATACACGGGGCAGATACGCAGTATTTT	CSVEELMIGIHGADTQYF
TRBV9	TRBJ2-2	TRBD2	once	TGTGCCAGCAGCGTAGGGACTAGCGGGGAGCTGTTTTTT	CASSVGTSGELFF
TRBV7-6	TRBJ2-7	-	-	TGTGCCAGCAGCTTCGGGGTGGCCTACGAGCAGTACTTC	CASSFGVAYEQYF
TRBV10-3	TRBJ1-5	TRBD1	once	TGTGCCATCAAAGGGGGCAGCAATCAGCCCCAGCATTTT	CAIKGGSNQPQHF
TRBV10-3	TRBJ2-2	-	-	TGTGCCACCGGACACGCGAACACCGGGGAGCTGTTTTTT	CATGHANTGELFF
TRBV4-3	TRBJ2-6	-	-	TGCGCCAGCAGCCAAGAAGGGGCTGGGGCCAACGTCCTGACTTTC	CASSQEGAGANVLTF
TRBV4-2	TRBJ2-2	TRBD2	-	TGTGCCAGCAGCCCCCGGGCTAGCGGTTACACCGGGGAGCTGTTTTTT	CASSPRASGYTGELFF
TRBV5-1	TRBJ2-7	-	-	TGCGCCAGCAGCCTGGGGTATTACAGCAGCTACGAGCAGTACTTC	CASSLGYYSSYEQYF
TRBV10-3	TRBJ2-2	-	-	TGTGCCATCAGCGAAGCTAGGGGATCCGGGGAGCTGTTTTTT	CAISEARGSGELFF
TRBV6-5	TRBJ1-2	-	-	TGTGCCAGCTCAAGGGCCCAGGGAGGTGGCTACACCTTC	CASSRAQGGGYTF
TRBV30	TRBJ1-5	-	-	TGTGCCTGGAGTCAGGAGGGCCATCAGCCCCAGCATTTT	CAWSQEGHQPQHF
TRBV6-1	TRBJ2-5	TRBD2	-	TGTGCCAGCAGTGCGTTAGCGGGGGGGCAAGAGACCCAGTACTTC	CASSALAGGQETQYF
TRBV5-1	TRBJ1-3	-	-	TGCGCCAGCAGCCCCGAGGGACACTCTGGAAACACCATATATTTT	CASSPEGHSGNTIYF
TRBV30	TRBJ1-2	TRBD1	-	TGTGCCTGGAGAAACCCCGACAGGGGATACACCTTC	CAWRNPDRGYTF
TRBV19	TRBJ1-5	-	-	TGTGCCAGTAGTCCCCGGCAGGGGAATCAGCCCCAGCATTTT	CASSPRQGNQPQHF
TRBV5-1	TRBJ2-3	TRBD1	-	TGCGCCAGCAGTCTTGGACAGGCCGTAGATACGCAGTATTTT	CASSLGQAVDTQYF
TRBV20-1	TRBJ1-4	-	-	TGCAGTGCTAGGTCGTTCGAAAAACTGTTTTTT	CSARSFEKLFF
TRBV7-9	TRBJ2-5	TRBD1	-	TGTGCCAGCAGCCCGACAGGGTTAGAGACCCAGTACTTC	CASSPTGLETQYF
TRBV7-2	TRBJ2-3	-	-	TGTGCCAGCAGCCCAGGGTGGGATACGCAGTATTTT	CASSPGWDTQYF
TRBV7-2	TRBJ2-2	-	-	TGTGCCAGCAGCGATCTATTAAGAGGGAGGAGCACCGGGGAGCTGTTTTTT	CASSDLLRGRSTGELFF
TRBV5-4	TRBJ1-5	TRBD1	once	TGTGCCAGCAGCTTAGGACAGGGCCGAAATCAGCCCCAGCATTTT	CASSLGQGRNQPQHF
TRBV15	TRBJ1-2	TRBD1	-	TGTGCCACCAGCAGAGGACAGGGAGATGGCTACACCTTC	CATSRGQGDGYTF
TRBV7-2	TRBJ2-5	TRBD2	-	TGTGCCAGCACCTTAGCGGGGGGGCCAAAGACCCAGTACTTC	CASTLAGGPKTQYF
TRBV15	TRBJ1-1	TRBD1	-	TGTGCCACCAGCAGACACAGGGGAGCCTTAGAAGCTTTCTTT	CATSRHRGALEAFF
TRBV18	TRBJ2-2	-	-	TGTGCCAGCTCCCACTCCGGCGGGGAGCTGTTTTTT	CASSHSGGELFF
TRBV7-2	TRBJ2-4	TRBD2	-	TGTGCCAGCAGCTTTGCGGGGGGCGGGAACATTCAGTACTTC	CASSFAGGGNIQYF
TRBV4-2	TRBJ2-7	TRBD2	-	TGTGCCAGCAGCCAAGATAGCGGGAGCGGAGTGCAGTACTTC	CASSQDSGSGVQYF
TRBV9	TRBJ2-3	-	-	TGTGCCAGCAGCCGTAGTATAAGAGATACGCAGTATTTT	CASSRSIRDTQYF
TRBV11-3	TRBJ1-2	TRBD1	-	TGTGCCAGCAGCCGACAGGGATCTAACTATGGCTACACCTTC	CASSRQGSNYGYTF
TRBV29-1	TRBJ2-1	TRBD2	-	TGCAGCGTTGAACGGGGGCGGGGGGCCTACTACAATGAGCAGTTCTTC	CSVERGRGAYYNEQFF
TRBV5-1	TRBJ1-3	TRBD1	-	TGCGCCAGCAGCAATACAGGGGCTGGAAACACCATATATTTT	CASSNTGAGNTIYF
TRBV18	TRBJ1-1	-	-	TGTGCCAGCTCACTTTTGGAGGGCCACACTGAAGCTTTCTTT	CASSLLEGHTEAFF
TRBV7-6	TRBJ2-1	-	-	TGTGCCAGCAGCCTAGCACCGGGAAATGAGCAGTTCTTC	CASSLAPGNEQFF
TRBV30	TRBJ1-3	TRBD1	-	TGTGCTCATCGCCCAACGGACAGGGTTGGAAACACCATATATTTT	CAHRPTDRVGNTIYF
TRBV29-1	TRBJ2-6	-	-	TGCAGCGTTGGAGAGTACTCTGGGGCCAACGTCCTGACTTTC	CSVGEYSGANVLTF
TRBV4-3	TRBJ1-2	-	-	TGCGCCAGCAGCCAAGGTCACTACCCGAACTATGGCTACACCTTC	CASSQGHYPNYGYTF
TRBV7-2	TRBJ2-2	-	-	TGTGCCAGCAGCTTAGGAGGCGGACAGCTTACCGGGGAGCTGTTTTTT	CASSLGGGQLTGELFF
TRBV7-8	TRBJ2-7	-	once	TGTGCCAGCAGCTTAGCGGTGGCTAGCACCCCCTACGAGCAGTACTTC	CASSLAVASTPYEQYF
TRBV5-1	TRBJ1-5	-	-	TGCGCCAGCAGCTTAGGGGAGGCCCAGCCCCAGCATTTT	CASSLGEAQPQHF
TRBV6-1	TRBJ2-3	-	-	TGTGCCAGCAAGTGGACAGCGTCTAGCACAGATACGCAGTATTTT	CASKWTASSTDTQYF
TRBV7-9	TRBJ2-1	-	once	TGTGCCAGCAGCGCCCGACAGTATGAGCAGTTCTTC	CASSARQYEQFF
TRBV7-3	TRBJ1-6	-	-	TGTGCCAGCAGCTTGGCAGGTTTTAATTCACCCCTCCACTTT	CASSLAGFNSPLHF